Listed below are T cell receptor beta chains from one sample, sequenced in a study of molecular identifiers for immune sequencing clone quantification. One entry per CDR3 protein results from TCRdb running MiXCR on the PCR reads. The table includes a few hundred thousand distinct CDR3 sequences, about 26% detected once. The specimen sequenced was naive CD8+ T cells from blood, with Jurkat cell RNA spiked in. These receptors all come from a human donor in good health. Some libraries in this study had Jurkat cell RNA spiked in. Each CDR3 is given without its conserved first and last residue. Only part of the rows carry a size: once, few, many, or a class if the clone is expanded.

J gene | clone size | V gene | CDR3 protein
TRBJ2-7 | many | TRBV30 | AWSPQDGSEQY
TRBJ1-5 | - | TRBV2 | ASSPGQGSLPQH
TRBJ2-2 | - | TRBV3-1 | ASRQFYGGTTNTGELF
TRBJ1-1 | - | TRBV13 | ASSSPPLRNTEAF
TRBJ1-1 | - | TRBV28 | ASSPRTATLNTEAF
TRBJ2-1 | once | TRBV6-2/TRBV6-3 | ASSSSRTSETNEQF
TRBJ2-2 | few | TRBV28 | ASTDNLAGGPFAGELF
TRBJ2-1 | - | TRBV7-2 | ASSPVSEQF
TRBJ2-7 | few | TRBV5-5 | ASSYSGGQSYEQY
TRBJ1-1 | - | TRBV20-1 | SARDHHPSMNTEAF
TRBJ2-7 | - | TRBV12-3/TRBV12-4 | ASSDQPYEQY
TRBJ1-1 | many | TRBV12-3/TRBV12-4 | ASSLVTGTDEAF
TRBJ1-1 | - | TRBV28 | ASSLLSTGRTEAF
TRBJ2-2 | - | TRBV27 | ASLDRNTGELF
TRBJ1-1 | - | TRBV12-3/TRBV12-4 | ATTGHEAF
TRBJ1-5 | few | TRBV10-2 | ASSTMAASNQPQH
TRBJ2-7 | - | TRBV6-5 | ASSYSGAGSGGLPYEQY
TRBJ2-1 | - | TRBV5-6 | ASSKISGGVNEQF
TRBJ1-2 | - | TRBV7-9 | ASSPGGQGPPWSYGYT
TRBJ2-5 | many | TRBV10-3 | AISGPGQPQETQY
TRBJ2-5 | - | TRBV11-2 | ASSLGGGSLETQY
TRBJ1-2 | many | TRBV5-1 | ASSLDSFDYGYT
TRBJ2-3 | many | TRBV30 | AWNQVQTDTQY
TRBJ2-7 | - | TRBV27 | ASSLGEYYEQY
TRBJ1-5 | many | TRBV7-9 | ASSPPGIYWPQH
TRBJ1-1 | - | TRBV5-6 | AGSYTVNTEAF